This TCR beta chain was obtained from a study of blood T cells in healthy people across ages. Primers used in a second PCR of about 6 to 12 cycles were a sample-barcoded 5' primer and a J-beta primer mix. A single record per CDR3 protein comes from TCRdb applying MiXCR to the 5' RACE reads. The table has 450,000 to 700,000 distinct CDR3 sequences, 27% seen once. This clonotype was counted between two and nine times. Its antigen is unknown. Per sample, extraction of total RNA gave at least 5 micrograms in every case. The CDR3 totals 12 residues. V was trimmed by 5 bases and J by 9 bases, leaving 10 bases between them. Study-level points and caveats: Naive CD4+ cells and diversity were both higher in long-lived donors than in aged donors.

This clonotype was sampled from a woman in her sixties or seventies in good health. Sequencing was carried out using blood. The V and J genes are TRBV12-3 or TRBV12-4 and TRBJ1-4, with D unclear. The CDR3 is CASSQPGKKLFF. The CDR3 coding sequence is TGTGCCAGCAGTCAACCTGGGAAAAAACTGTTTTTT.